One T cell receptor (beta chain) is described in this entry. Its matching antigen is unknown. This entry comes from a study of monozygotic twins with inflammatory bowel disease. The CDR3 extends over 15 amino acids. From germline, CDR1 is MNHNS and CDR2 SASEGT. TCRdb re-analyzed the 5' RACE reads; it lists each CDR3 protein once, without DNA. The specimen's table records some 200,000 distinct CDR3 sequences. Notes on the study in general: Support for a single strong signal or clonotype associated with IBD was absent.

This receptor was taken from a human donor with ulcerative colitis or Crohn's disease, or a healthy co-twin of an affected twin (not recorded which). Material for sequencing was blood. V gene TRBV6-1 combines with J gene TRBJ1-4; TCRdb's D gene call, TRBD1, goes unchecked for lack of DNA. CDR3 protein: CASSVYRGPNEKLFF.